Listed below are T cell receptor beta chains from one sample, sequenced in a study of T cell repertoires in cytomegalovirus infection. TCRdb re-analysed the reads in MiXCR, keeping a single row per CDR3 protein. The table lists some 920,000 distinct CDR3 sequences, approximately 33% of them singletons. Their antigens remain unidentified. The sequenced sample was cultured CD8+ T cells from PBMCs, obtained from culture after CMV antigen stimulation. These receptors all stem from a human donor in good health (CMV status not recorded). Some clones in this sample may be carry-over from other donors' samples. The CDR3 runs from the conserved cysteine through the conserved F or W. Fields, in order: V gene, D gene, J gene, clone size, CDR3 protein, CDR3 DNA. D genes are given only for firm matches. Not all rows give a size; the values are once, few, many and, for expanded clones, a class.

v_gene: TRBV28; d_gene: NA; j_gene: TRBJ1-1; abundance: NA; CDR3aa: CASSPAPIGTEAFF; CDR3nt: TGTGCCAGCAGTCCAGCCCCCATTGGCACTGAAGCTTTCTTT
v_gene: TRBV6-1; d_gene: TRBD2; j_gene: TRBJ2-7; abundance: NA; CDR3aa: CASRGLALHEQYF; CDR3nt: TGTGCCAGCAGAGGACTAGCGCTCCACGAGCAGTACTTC
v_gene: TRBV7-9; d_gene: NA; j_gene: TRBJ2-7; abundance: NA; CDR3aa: CASSSSRQTYEQYF; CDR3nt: TGTGCCAGCAGCTCTTCCCGACAGACCTACGAGCAGTACTTC
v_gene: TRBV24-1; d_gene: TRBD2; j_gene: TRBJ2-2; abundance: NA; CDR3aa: CATQGLNTGELFF; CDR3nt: TGTGCCACCCAGGGACTAAACACCGGGGAGCTGTTTTTT
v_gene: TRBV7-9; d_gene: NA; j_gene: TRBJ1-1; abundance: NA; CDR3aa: CASSWTLFEAFF; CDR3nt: TGTGCCAGCAGCTGGACTCTTTTTGAAGCTTTCTTT
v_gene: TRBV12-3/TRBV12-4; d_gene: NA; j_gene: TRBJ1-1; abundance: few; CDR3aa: CASSRHGEAFF; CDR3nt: TGTGCCAGCAGTCGCCATGGTGAAGCTTTCTTT
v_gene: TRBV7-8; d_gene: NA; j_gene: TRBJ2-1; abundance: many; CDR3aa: CASSLEGNFYNEQFF; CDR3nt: TGTGCCAGCAGCTTAGAGGGTAATTTTTACAATGAGCAGTTCTTC
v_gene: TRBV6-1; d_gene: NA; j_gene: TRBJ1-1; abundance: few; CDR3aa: CASSEARGGTEAFF; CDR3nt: TGTGCCAGCAGTGAAGCGCGGGGGGGCACTGAAGCTTTCTTT
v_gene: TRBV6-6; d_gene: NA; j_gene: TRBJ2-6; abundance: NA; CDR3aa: CASSPDRSTGANVLTF; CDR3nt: TGTGCCAGCAGCCCCGACAGGTCCACCGGGGCCAACGTCCTGACTTTC
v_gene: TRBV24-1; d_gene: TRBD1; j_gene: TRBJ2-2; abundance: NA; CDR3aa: CATSGTEDTGELFF; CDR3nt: TGTGCCACTTCCGGGACAGAAGACACCGGGGAGCTGTTTTTT
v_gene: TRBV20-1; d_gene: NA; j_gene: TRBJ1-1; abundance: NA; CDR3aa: CSAHTHLNTEAFF; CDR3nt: TGCAGTGCTCATACACACCTGAACACTGAAGCTTTCTTT
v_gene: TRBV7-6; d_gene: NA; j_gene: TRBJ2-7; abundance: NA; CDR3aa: CASSSVPASYEQYF; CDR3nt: TGTGCCAGCAGCTCGGTGCCAGCCTCCTACGAGCAGTACTTC
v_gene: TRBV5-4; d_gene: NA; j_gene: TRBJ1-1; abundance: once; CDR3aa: CASSFGPLERVNTEAFF; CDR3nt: TGTGCCAGCAGCTTCGGCCCCTTAGAAAGGGTAAACACTGAAGCTTTCTTT
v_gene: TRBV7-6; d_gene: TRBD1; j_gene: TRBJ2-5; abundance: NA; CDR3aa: CASSLTFGGTGVGETQYF; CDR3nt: TGTGCCAGCAGCTTAACGTTTGGCGGGACAGGGGTGGGAGAGACCCAGTACTTC
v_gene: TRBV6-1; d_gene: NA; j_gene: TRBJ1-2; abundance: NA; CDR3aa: CASSPETYGYTF; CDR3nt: TGTGCCAGCAGTCCCGAAACCTATGGCTACACCTTC
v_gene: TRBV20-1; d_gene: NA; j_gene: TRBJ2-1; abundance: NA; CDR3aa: CSAREQNEQFF; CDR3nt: TGCAGTGCTAGAGAACAGAATGAGCAGTTCTTC
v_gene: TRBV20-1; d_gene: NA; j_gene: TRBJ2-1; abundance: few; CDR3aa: CSASWGSSYNEQFF; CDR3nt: TGCAGTGCTAGCTGGGGAAGCTCCTACAATGAGCAGTTCTTC
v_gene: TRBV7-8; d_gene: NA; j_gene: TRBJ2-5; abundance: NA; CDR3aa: CASSFRPSGYQETQYF; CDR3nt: TGTGCCAGCAGCTTTCGCCCCTCGGGGTACCAAGAGACCCAGTACTTC
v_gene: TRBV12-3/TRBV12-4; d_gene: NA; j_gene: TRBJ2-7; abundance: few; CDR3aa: CASLHKTGANAYEQYF; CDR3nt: TGTGCCAGTTTACATAAGACGGGGGCTAACGCCTACGAGCAGTACTTC
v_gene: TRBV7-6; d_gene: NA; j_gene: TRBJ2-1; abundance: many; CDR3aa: CASSLGLGNEQFF; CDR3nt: TGTGCTAGCAGCTTGGGCCTTGGGAATGAGCAGTTCTTC
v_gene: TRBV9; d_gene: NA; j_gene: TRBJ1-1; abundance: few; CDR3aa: CASSENRDQLATEAFF; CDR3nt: TGTGCCAGCAGCGAAAACCGGGACCAACTGGCCACTGAAGCTTTCTTT
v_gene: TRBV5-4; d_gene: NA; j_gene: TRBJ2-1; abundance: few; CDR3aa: CASSHEVNEQFF; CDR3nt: TGTGCCAGCAGCCACGAGGTCAATGAGCAGTTCTTC
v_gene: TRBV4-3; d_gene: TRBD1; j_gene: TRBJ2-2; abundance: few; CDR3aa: CASSQGPGQGAVGELFF; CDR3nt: TGCGCCAGCAGCCAAGGACCGGGACAGGGGGCGGTCGGGGAGCTGTTTTTT
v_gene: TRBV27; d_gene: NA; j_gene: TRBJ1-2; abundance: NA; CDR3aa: CASSPRGGPSYGYTF; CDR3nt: TGTGCCAGCAGTCCCCGTGGGGGGCCCAGCTATGGCTACACCTTC
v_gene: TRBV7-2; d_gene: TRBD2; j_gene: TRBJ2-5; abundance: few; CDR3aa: CASTIAGGSSGYETQYF; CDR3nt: TGTGCCAGCACCATAGCGGGGGGGTCCTCCGGATATGAGACCCAGTACTTC
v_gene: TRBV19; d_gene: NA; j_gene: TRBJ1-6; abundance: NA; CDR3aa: CASRTGVSSYNSPLHF; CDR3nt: TGTGCCAGTAGGACAGGAGTGAGCTCCTATAATTCACCCCTCCACTTT
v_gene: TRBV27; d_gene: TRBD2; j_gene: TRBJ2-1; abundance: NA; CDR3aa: CASSPGTSGGEQFF; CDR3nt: TGTGCCAGCAGCCCCGGGACTAGCGGGGGGGAACAGTTCTTC
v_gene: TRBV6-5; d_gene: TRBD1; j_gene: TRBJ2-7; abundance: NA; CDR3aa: CASSYSHPRQGGYEQYF; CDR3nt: TGTGCCAGCAGTTACTCCCACCCTCGACAGGGGGGATACGAGCAGTACTTC
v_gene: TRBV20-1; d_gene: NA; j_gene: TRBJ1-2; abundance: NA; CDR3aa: CSARALDKIIHGYTF; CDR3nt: TGCAGTGCTAGAGCTCTGGACAAGATCATTCATGGCTACACCTTC
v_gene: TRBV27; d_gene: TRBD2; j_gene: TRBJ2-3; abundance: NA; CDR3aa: CASSLRGGGETDTQYF; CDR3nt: TGTGCCAGCAGTTTACGTGGCGGGGGAGAAACAGATACGCAGTATTTT
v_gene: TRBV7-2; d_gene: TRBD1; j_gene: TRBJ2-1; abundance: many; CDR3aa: CASSPRQGDNPSSYNEQFF; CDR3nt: TGTGCCAGCAGCCCCCGACAGGGGGACAACCCCAGCTCCTACAATGAGCAGTTCTTC
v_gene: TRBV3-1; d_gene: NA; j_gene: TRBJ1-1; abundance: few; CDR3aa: CASSQDGTNTEAFF; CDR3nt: TGTGCCAGCAGCCAAGATGGGACGAACACTGAAGCTTTCTTT
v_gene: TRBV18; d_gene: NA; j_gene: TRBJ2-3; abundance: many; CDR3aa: CASSPPEGPTDTQYF; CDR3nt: TGTGCCAGCTCACCACCGGAAGGACCCACAGATACGCAGTATTTT
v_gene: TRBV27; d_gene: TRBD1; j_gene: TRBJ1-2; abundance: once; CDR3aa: CASSLETGGMYGYTF; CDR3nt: TGTGCCAGCAGTCTCGAGACAGGGGGCATGTATGGCTACACCTTC
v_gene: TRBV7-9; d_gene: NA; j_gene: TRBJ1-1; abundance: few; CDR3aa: CASSSTQIGYTEAFF; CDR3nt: TGTGCCAGCAGCTCGACCCAGATCGGATACACTGAAGCTTTCTTT
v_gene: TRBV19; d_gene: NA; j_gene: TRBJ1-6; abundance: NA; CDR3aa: CASMAGRNFHF; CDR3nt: TGTGCCAGTATGGCGGGGCGTAACTTCCACTTT
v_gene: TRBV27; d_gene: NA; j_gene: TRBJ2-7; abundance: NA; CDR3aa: CASSFSGTHYEQYF; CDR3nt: TGTGCCAGCAGTTTCTCCGGGACTCACTACGAGCAGTACTTC
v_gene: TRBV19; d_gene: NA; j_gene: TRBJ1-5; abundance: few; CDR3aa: CALRPVVSNQPQHF; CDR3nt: TGTGCCTTACGGCCAGTAGTTAGCAATCAGCCCCAGCATTTT
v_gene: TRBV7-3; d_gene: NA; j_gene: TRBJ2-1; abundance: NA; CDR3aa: CASSGGQGLGLGKQFF; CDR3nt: TGTGCCAGCAGCGGGGGGCAGGGGCTTGGGCTGGGTAAGCAGTTCTTC
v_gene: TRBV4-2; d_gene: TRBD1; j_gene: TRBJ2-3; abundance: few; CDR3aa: CASTDRGHYQPEDTQYF; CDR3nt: TGTGCCAGCACGGACAGGGGGCATTATCAACCTGAGGATACGCAGTATTTT
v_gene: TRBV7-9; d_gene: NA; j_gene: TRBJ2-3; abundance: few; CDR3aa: CASSTTTGMHTDTQYF; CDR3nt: TGTGCCAGCAGCACCACGACAGGCATGCACACAGATACGCAGTATTTT
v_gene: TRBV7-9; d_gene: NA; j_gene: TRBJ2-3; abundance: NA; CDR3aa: CASSLDTYTRVDTQYF; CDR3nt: TGTGCCAGCAGCTTAGATACCTATACCAGGGTAGATACGCAGTATTTT
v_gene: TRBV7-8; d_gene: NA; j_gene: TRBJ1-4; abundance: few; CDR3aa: CASSPWAGYNNEKLFF; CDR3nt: TGTGCCAGCAGCCCCTGGGCAGGGTATAATAATGAAAAACTGTTTTTT
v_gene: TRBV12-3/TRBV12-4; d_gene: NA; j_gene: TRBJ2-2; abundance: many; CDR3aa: CASSLSGYTGELFF; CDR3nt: TGTGCCAGCAGTTTGAGCGGCTACACCGGGGAGCTGTTTTTT
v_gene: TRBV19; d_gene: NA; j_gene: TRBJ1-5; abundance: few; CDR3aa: CASSISSNQPQHF; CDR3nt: TGTGCCAGTAGTATATCTAGCAATCAGCCCCAGCATTTT
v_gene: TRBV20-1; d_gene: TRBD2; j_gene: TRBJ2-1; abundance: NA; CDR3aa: CSALPSTSGGNNEQFF; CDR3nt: TGCAGTGCTCTACCCTCGACTAGCGGGGGAAACAATGAGCAGTTCTTC
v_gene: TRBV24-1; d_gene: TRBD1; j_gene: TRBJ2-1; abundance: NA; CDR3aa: CATSDPRQGYEQFF; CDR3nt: TGTGCCACCAGTGATCCGAGACAGGGGTATGAGCAGTTCTTC
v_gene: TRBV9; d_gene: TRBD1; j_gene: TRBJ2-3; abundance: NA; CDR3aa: CASNIQGSDTQYF; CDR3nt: TGTGCCAGCAACATACAGGGGAGTGATACGCAGTATTTT
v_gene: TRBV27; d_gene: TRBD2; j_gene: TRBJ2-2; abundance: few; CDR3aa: CASSFRGGYTGELFF; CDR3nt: TGTGCCAGCAGTTTCCGGGGGGGTTACACCGGGGAGCTGTTTTTT
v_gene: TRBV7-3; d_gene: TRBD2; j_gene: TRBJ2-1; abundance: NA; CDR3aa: CASSWGLAGGQSSYNEQFF; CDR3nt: TGTGCCAGCAGTTGGGGACTAGCGGGGGGCCAGAGCTCCTACAATGAGCAGTTCTTC
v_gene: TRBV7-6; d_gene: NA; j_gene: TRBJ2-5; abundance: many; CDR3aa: CASSPTIFGEETQYF; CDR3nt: TGTGCCAGCAGCCCCACTATCTTCGGGGAAGAGACCCAGTACTTC
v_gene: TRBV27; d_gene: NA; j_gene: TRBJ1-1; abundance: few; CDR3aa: CAIGGAMNTEAFF; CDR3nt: TGTGCCATCGGGGGGGCCATGAACACTGAAGCTTTCTTT
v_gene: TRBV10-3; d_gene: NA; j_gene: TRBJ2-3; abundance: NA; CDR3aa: CAISESRVPPTDTQYF; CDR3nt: TGTGCCATCAGTGAGTCTCGGGTACCTCCGACAGATACGCAGTATTTT
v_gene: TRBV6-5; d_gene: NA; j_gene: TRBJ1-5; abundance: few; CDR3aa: CASSYSDPGRASNQPQHF; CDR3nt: TGTGCCAGCAGTTACTCCGACCCGGGACGGGCTAGCAATCAGCCCCAGCATTTT
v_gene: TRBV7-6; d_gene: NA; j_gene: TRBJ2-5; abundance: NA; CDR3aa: CASRADWDQETQYF; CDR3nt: TGTGCCAGCAGGGCTGATTGGGACCAAGAGACCCAGTACTTC
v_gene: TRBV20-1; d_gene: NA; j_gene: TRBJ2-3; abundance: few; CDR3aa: CSADIRDLHTDTQYF; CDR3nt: TGCAGTGCGGATATCAGGGACTTACATACAGATACGCAGTATTTT
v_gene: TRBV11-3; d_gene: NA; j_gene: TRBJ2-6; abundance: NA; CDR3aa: CASWAGANVPTF; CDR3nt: TGTGCCAGCTGGGCTGGGGCCAACGTCCCGACTTTC
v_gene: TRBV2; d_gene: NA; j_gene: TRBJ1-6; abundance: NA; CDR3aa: CASGRGDSYNSPLHF; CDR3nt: TGTGCCAGCGGACGGGGAGACTCCTATAATTCACCCCTCCACTTT
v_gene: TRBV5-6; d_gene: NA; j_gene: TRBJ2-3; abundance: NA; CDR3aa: CASSLDQSSTDTQYF; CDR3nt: TGTGCCAGCAGCTTGGACCAATCTAGCACAGATACGCAGTATTTT